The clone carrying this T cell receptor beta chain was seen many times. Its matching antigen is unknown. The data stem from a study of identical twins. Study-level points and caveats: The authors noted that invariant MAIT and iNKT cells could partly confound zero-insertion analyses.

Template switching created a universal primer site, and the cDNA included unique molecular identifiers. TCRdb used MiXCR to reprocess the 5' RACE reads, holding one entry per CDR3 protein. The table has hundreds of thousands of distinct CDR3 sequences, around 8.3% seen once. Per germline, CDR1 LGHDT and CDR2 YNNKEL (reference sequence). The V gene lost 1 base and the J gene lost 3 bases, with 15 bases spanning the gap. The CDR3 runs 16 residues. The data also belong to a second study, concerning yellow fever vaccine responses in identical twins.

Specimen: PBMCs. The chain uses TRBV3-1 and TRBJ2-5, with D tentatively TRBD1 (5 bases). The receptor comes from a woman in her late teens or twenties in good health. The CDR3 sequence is CASSQGLRPREETQYF. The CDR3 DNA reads TGTGCCAGCAGCCAAGGCCTTCGGCCCAGGGAAGAGACCCAGTACTTC.